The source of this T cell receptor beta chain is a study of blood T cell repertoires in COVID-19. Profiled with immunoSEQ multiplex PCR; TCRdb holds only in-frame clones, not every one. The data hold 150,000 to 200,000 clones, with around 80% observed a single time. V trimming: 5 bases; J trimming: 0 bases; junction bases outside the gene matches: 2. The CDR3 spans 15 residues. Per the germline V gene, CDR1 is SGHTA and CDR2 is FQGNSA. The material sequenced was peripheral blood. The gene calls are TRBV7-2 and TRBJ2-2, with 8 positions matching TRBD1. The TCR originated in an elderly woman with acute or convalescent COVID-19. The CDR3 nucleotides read TGTGCCAGCAGCCCAGGGGGCGCGAACACCGGGGAGCTGTTTTTT. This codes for CASSPGGANTGELFF. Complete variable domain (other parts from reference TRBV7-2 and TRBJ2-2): GAGVSQSPSNKVTEKGKDVELRCDPISGHTALYWYRQSLGQGLEFLIYFQGNSAPDKSGLPSDRFSAERTGGSVSTLTIQRTQQEDSAVYLCASSPGGANTGELFFGEGSRLTVL.